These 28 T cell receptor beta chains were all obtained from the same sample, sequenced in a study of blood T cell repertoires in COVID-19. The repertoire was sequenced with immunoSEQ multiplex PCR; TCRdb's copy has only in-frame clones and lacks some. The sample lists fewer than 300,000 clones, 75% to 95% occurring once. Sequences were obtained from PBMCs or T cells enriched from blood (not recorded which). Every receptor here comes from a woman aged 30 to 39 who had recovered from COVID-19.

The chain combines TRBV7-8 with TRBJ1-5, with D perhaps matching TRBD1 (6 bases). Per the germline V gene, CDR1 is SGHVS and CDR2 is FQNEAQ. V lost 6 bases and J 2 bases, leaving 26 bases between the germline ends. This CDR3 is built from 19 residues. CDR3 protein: CASRLPGHKLEGGNQPQHF. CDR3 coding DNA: TGTGCCAGCAGACTCCCGGGACACAAACTTGAGGGGGGCAATCAGCCCCAGCATTTT. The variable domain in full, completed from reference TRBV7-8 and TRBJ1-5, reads GAGVSQSPRYKVAKRGQDVALRCDPISGHVSLFWYQQALGQGPEFLTYFQNEAQLDKSGLPSDRFFAERPEGSVSTLKIQRTQQEDSAVYLCASRLPGHKLEGGNQPQHFGDGTRLSIL.

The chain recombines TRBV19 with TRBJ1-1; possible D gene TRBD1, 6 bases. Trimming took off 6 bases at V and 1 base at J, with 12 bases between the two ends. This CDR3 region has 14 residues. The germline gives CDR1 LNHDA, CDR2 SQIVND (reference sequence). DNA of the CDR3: TGTGCCAGTAGGGTCGGGACACAGAACACTGAAGCTTTCTTT. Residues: CASRVGTQNTEAFF.

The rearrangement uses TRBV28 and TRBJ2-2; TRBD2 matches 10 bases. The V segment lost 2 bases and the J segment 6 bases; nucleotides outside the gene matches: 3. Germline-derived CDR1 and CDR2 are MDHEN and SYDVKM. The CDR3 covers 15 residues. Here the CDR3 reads CASSLIAGGPGELFF. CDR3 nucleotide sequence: TGTGCCAGCAGTTTAATAGCGGGAGGCCCCGGGGAGCTGTTTTTT.

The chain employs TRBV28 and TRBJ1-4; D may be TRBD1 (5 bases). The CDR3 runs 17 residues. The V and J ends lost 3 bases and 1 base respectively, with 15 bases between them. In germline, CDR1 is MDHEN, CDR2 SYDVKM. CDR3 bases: TGTGCCAGCAGTTTTTTTCAGGGCCTCGGAACTAATGAAAAACTGTTTTTT. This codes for CASSFFQGLGTNEKLFF.

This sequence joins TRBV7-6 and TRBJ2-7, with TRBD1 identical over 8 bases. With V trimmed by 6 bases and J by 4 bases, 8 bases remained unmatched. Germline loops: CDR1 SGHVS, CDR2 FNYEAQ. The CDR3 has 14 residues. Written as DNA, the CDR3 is TGTGCCAGCAGTGGAGACAGGGGTCTATACGAGCAGTACTTC. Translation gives CASSGDRGLYEQYF.

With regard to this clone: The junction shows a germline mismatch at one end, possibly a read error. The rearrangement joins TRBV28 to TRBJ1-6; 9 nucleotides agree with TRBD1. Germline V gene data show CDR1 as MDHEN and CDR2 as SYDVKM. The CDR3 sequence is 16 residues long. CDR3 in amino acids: CASSYTGGSHNSPLHF. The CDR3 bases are TGTGCCAGCAGTTATACAGGGGGCTCCCATAATTCACCCCTCCACTTT.

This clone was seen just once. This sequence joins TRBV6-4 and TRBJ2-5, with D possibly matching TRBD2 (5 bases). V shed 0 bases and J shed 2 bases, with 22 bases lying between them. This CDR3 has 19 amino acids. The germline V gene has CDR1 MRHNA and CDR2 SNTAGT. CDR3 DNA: TGTGCCAGCAGTGACTCGGCCGGTAGAGGGTCCCGCCCGCAAGAGACCCAGTACTTC. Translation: CASSDSAGRGSRPQETQYF.

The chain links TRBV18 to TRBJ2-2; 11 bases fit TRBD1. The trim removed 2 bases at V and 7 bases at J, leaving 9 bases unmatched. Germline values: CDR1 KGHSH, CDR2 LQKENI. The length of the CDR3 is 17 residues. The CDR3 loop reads CASSPTGTGGSVGELFF. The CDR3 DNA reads TGTGCCAGCTCACCAACCGGGACAGGGGGATCGGTCGGGGAGCTGTTTTTT. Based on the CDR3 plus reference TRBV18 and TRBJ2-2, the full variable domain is NAGVMQNPRHLVRRRGQEARLRCSPMKGHSHVYWYRQLPEEGLKFMVYLQKENIIDESGMPKERFSAEFPKEGPSILRIQQVVRGDSAAYFCASSPTGTGGSVGELFFGEGSRLTVL.

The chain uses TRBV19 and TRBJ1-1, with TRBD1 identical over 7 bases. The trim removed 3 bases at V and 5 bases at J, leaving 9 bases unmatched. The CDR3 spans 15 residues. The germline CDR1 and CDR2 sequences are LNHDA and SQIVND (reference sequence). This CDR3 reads CASSMDPGQRTEAFF. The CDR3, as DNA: TGTGCCAGTAGTATGGACCCGGGACAGCGAACTGAAGCTTTCTTT.

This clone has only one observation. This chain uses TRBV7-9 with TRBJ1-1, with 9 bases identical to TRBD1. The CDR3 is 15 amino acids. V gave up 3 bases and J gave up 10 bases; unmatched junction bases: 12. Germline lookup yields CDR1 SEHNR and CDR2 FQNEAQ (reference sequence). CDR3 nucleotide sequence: TGTGCCAGCAGCTTTGCGGGACAGGGTCTCAGGGGAGCTTTCTTT. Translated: CASSFAGQGLRGAFF.

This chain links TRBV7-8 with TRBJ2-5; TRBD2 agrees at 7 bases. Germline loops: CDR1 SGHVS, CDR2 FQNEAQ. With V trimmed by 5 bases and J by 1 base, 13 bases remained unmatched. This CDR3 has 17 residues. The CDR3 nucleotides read TGTGCCAGCAGCGTAATCTGGTCCGGGGGGATCCAAGAGACCCAGTACTTC. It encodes CASSVIWSGGIQETQYF.

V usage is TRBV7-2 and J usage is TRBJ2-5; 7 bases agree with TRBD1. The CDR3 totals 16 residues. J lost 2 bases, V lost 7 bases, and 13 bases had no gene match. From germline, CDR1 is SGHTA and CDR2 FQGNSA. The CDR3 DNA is TGTGCCAGCACGAAGACCACCGGACAGGTACAAGAGACCCAGTACTTC. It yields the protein CASTKTTGQVQETQYF.

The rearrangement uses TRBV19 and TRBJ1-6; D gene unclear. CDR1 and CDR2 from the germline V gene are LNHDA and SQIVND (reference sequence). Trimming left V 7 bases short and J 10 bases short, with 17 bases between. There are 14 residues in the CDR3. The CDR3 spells CASNSLEGYSPLHF. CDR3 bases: TGTGCCAGTAACTCACTGGAGGGTTACTCACCCCTCCACTTT.

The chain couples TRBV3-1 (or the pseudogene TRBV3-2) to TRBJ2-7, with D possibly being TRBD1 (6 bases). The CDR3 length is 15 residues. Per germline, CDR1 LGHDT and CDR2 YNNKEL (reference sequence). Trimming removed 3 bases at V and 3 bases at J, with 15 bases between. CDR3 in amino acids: CASSQPTGTIYEQYF. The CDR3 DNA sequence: TGTGCCAGCAGCCAGCCGACCGGGACAATCTACGAGCAGTACTTC.

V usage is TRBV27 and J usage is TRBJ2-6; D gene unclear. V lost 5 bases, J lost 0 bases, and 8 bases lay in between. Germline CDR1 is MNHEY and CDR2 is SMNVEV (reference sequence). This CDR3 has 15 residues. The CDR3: CASSIDNSGANVLTF. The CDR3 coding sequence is TGTGCCAGCAGTATAGACAACTCTGGGGCCAACGTCCTGACTTTC.

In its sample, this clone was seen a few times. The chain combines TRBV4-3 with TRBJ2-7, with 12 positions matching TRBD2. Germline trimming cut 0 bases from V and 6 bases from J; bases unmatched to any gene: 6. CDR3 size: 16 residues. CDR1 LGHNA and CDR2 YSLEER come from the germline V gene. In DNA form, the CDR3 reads TGCGCCAGCAGCCAAGAAAGACTAGCGGGAGTATTCGAGCAGTACTTC. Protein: CASSQERLAGVFEQYF.

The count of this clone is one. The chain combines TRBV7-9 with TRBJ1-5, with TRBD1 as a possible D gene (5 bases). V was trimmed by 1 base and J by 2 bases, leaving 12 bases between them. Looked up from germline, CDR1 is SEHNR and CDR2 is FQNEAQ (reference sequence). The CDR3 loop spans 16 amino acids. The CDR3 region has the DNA TGTGCCAGCAGCTTAGTTTCGGGGGGGGGCAATCAGCCCCAGCATTTT. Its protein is CASSLVSGGGNQPQHF.

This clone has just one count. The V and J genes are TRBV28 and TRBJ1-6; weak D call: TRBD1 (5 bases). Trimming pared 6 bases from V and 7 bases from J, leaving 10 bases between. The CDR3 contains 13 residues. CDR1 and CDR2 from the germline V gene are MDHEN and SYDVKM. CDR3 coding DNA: TGTGCCAGCAGGCAGGGATGGAATTCACCCCTCCACTTT. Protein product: CASRQGWNSPLHF.

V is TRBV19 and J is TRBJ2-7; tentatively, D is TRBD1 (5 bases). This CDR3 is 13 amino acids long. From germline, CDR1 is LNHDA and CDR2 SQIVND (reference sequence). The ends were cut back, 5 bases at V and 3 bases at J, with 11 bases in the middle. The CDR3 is CASSPQGFYEQYF. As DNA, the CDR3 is TGTGCCAGTAGTCCTCAGGGCTTCTACGAGCAGTACTTC.

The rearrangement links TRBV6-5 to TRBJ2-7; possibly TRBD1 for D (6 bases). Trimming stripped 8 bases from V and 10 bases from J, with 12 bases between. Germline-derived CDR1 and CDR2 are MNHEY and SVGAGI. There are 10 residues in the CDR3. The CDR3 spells CASGQTVQYF. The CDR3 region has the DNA TGTGCCAGCGGACAGACAGTTCAGTACTTC.

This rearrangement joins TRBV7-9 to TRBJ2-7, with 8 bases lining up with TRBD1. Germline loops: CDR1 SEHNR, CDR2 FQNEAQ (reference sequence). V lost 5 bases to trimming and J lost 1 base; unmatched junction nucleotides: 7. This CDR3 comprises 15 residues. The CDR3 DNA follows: TGTGCCAGCAGCGACCGGGACAGGTTATCCTACGAGCAGTACTTC. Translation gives CASSDRDRLSYEQYF. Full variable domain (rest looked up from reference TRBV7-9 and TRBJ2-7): DTGVSQNPRHKITKRGQNVTFRCDPISEHNRLYWYRQTLGQGPEFLTYFQNEAQLEKSRLLSDRFSAERPKGSFSTLEIQRTEQGDSAMYLCASSDRDRLSYEQYFGPGTRLTVT.

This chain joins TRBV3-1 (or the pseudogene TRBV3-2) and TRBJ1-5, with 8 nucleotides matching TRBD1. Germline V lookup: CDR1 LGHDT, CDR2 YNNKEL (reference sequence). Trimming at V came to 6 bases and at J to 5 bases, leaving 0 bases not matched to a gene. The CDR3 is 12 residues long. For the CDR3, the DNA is TGTGCCAGCAGACAGGGGGATCAGCCCCAGCATTTT. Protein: CASRQGDQPQHF.

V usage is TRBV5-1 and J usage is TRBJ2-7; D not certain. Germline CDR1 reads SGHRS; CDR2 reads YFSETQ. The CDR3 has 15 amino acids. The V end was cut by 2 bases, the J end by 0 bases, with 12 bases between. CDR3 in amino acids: CASSFEVSSSYEQYF. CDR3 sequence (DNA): TGCGCCAGCAGCTTTGAGGTTTCCAGCTCCTACGAGCAGTACTTC.

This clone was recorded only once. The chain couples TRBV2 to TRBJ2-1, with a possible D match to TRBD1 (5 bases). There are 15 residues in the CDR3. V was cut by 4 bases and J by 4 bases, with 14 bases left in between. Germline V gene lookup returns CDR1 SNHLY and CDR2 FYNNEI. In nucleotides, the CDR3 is TGTGCCAGCAGTGTTCGGGCCGACAGATACAATGAGCAGTTCTTC. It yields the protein CASSVRADRYNEQFF.

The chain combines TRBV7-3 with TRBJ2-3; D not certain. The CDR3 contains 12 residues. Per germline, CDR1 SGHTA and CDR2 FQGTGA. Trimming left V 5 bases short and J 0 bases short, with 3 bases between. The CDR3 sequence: CASSLSTDTQYF. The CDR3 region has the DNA TGTGCCAGCAGCCTCAGCACAGATACGCAGTATTTT. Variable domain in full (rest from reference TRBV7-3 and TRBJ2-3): GAGVSQTPSNKVTEKGKYVELRCDPISGHTALYWYRQSLGQGPEFLIYFQGTGAADDSGLPNDRFFAVRPEGSVSTLKIQRTERGDSAVYLCASSLSTDTQYFGPGTRLTVL.

The CDR3 region is CASRFGQGGAYEQYF. DNA for the CDR3: TGTGCCAGCCGATTCGGACAGGGGGGAGCCTACGAGCAGTACTTC. The rearrangement links TRBV28 to TRBJ2-7, with TRBD1 matching 10 bases. CDR1 is MDHEN, CDR2 SYDVKM, per germline. V gave up 8 bases and J gave up 2 bases; unmatched junction bases: 9. The CDR3 sequence is 15 residues long.

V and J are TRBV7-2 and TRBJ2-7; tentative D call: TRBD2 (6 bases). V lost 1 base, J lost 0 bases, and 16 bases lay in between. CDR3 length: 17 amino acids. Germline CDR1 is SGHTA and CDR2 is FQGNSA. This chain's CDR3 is CASSLVPTRGSSYEQYF. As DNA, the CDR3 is TGTGCCAGCAGCTTAGTCCCTACCCGGGGGAGCTCCTACGAGCAGTACTTC.

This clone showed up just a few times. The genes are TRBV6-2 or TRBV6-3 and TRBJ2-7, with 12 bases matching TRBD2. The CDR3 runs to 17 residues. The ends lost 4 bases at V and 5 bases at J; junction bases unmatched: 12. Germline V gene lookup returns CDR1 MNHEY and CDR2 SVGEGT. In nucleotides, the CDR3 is TGTGCCAGCAGTTCACCCAGACTAGCGGGAGTTGTAAACGAGCAGTACTTC. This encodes CASSSPRLAGVVNEQYF.